This entry describes one TCR beta chain. The data stem from a study of blood T cell repertoires in COVID-19. At the level of the study: Donors in the United States, Italy and Spain gave samples during acute or convalescent COVID-19. T cells, B-cell-depleted T cells, or PBMCs provided the cDNA or gDNA that served as material.

As processed by the authors: Reference gene primer amplification yielded estimated nucleated cell counts. Sequenced by immunoSEQ multiplex PCR; TCRdb stores in-frame clones only, minus some. From that table come the V and J calls and clone size; the DNA was used to work out D and trimming. This sample has just under 300,000 clones, with approximately 86% found just once. Germline V CDR1 and CDR2: MDHEN, SYDVKM. Deletions cut 4 bases from V and 1 base from J, with 9 bases between. This CDR3 spans 14 amino acids. The sequence derives from a man between 65 and 79 years old with acute or convalescent COVID-19. Input material: peripheral blood. V usage is TRBV28 and J usage is TRBJ2-3; D call uncertain. CDR3: CASSYLAGTDTQYF. The CDR3 DNA is TGTGCCAGCAGTTATCTCGCGGGCACAGATACGCAGTATTTT.